These 13 T cell receptor beta chains originate from one sample sequenced in a study of PD-1 blockade in classical Hodgkin lymphoma. Each and every patient relapsed after autologous stem cell transplantation, and patients got differing brentuximab vedotin exposure. TCRdb keeps only in-frame clones here, not all; method: immunoSEQ multiplex PCR. The sample has 42,000 or so clones, roughly nine tenths seen once. Sample: peripheral blood mononuclear cells (PBMCs), taken before the second cycle of nivolumab. The receptors originated from a human donor with classical Hodgkin lymphoma.

The chain uses TRBV10-3 and TRBJ2-7, with TRBD2 matching 7 bases. V lost 3 bases and J lost 3; bases outside the gene matches: 8. The CDR3 totals 15 residues. Germline V gives CDR1 ENHRY, CDR2 SYGVKD. The CDR3 sequence: CAISDPRREGYEQYF. DNA of the CDR3: TGTGCCATCAGTGACCCCAGGAGGGAGGGCTACGAGCAGTACTTC.

The chain combines TRBV5-3 with TRBJ2-7; perhaps TRBD2 as D (8 bases). TRBV5-3 is an ORF for which the function is uncertain. The CDR3 contains 16 residues. V lost 4 bases, J lost 2 bases, and 19 bases lay in between. The CDR3: CARSTGGTATPYEQYF. In DNA, the CDR3 is TGTGCCAGAAGCACGGGAGGGACAGCCACTCCCTACGAGCAGTACTTC.

The chain has TRBV9 and TRBJ2-1; 9 bases match TRBD2. The germline gives CDR1 SGDLS, CDR2 YYNGEE. The V segment lost 0 bases and the J segment 4 bases; nucleotides outside the gene matches: 2. The CDR3 spans 15 residues. Written as DNA, the CDR3 is TGTGCCAGCAGCGTAGCTAGCGGGGCATACAATGAGCAGTTCTTC. Its translation: CASSVASGAYNEQFF.

The J gene is TRBJ2-7, the V gene TRBV5-6, with TRBD1 matching over 9 bases. The CDR3 consists of 14 residues. Trimming cost V 5 bases and J 2 bases; bases outside gene matches: 5. CDR1 and CDR2 (germline): SGHDT, YYEEEE. CDR3 loop: CASSSGTGTYEQYF. DNA of the CDR3: TGTGCCAGCAGTTCCGGGACAGGGACCTACGAGCAGTACTTC.

The chain is built from TRBV6-6 and TRBJ2-1, with D unresolved. Trimming left V 0 bases short and J 10 bases short, with 10 bases between. The CDR3 has 13 residues. Germline CDR1 MNHNY, CDR2 SVGAGI (reference sequence). CDR3 region: CASSYSKGGEQFF. The CDR3 DNA reads TGTGCCAGCAGTTACTCGAAGGGCGGCGAGCAGTTCTTC.

The chain links TRBV5-1 to TRBJ2-7; TRBD1 agrees at 10 bases. Trimming took 0 bases from V and 0 from J; bases not matched to a gene: 6. Germline V lookup: CDR1 SGHRS, CDR2 YFSETQ. This CDR3 comprises 17 residues. The CDR3 nucleotides read TGCGCCAGCAGCTTGGGGCCCGGGACAGGGGACTCCTACGAGCAGTACTTC. Its protein product is CASSLGPGTGDSYEQYF.

This chain links TRBV5-1 with TRBJ2-1, with TRBD1 as a possible D gene (5 bases). The V gene's germline CDR1 is SGHRS and CDR2 YFSETQ. The CDR3 spans 11 residues. V was trimmed by 0 bases and J by 10 bases, leaving 5 bases between them. Here the CDR3 DNA reads TGCGCCAGCAGCTTGGGGACAGAGCAGTTCTTC. This sequence encodes CASSLGTEQFF.

The J gene is TRBJ2-1, the V gene TRBV5-1, with TRBD1 identical over 7 bases. V was clipped by 4 bases and J by 0 bases; unmatched bases: 4. The CDR3 consists of 15 residues. In germline, CDR1 is SGHRS, CDR2 YFSETQ. The CDR3 sequence is CASSQRTGSYNEQFF. The CDR3 DNA reads as TGCGCCAGCAGCCAACGGACAGGCTCCTACAATGAGCAGTTCTTC. The variable domain in full, completed from reference TRBV5-1 and TRBJ2-1, reads KAGVTQTPRYLIKTRGQQVTLSCSPISGHRSVSWYQQTPGQGLQFLFEYFSETQRNKGNFPGRFSGRQFSNSRSEMNVSTLELGDSALYLCASSQRTGSYNEQFFGPGTRLTVL.

This rearrangement joins TRBV6-5 to TRBJ1-1; tentatively, D is TRBD1 (6 bases). The germline CDR1 and CDR2 sequences are MNHEY and SVGAGI. The CDR3 is 15 amino acids. The V gene lost 0 bases and the J gene lost 1 base, with 9 bases spanning the gap. The CDR3 region is CASSYSWTANTEAFF. Here the CDR3 DNA reads TGTGCCAGCAGTTACTCGTGGACAGCGAACACTGAAGCTTTCTTT.

V is TRBV27 and J is TRBJ2-1; 8 positions match TRBD2. This CDR3 has 13 amino acids. CDR1 MNHEY and CDR2 SMNVEV come from the germline V gene (reference sequence). V dropped 5 bases and J dropped 7; count of bases not matched to a gene: 4. The CDR3 DNA follows: TGTGCCAGCAGTCCCGGGACTAGGAATGAGCAGTTCTTC. It codes for CASSPGTRNEQFF.

The chain carries TRBV5-1 and TRBJ1-5; tentatively, D is TRBD1 (6 bases). V lost 4 bases and J lost 5, with 13 bases in between. The CDR3 runs 14 residues. Per the germline V gene, CDR1 is SGHRS and CDR2 is YFSETQ. The CDR3 DNA follows: TGCGCCAGCAGCATGAAACAGGGTCATCAGCCCCAGCATTTT. Residues: CASSMKQGHQPQHF.

This rearrangement joins TRBV29-1 to TRBJ2-6; TRBD2 is a possible D gene (6 bases). Germline CDR1 is SQVTM and CDR2 is ANQGSEA. The CDR3 is 15 residues long. Between the trimmed V and J ends, which lost 3 bases and 4 bases, there was a span of 13 bases. The CDR3 spells CSVESGTSGANVLTF. The DNA of the CDR3 is TGCAGCGTTGAGTCGGGGACTTCAGGGGCCAACGTCCTGACTTTC.

The chain links TRBV28 to TRBJ1-6; D is unresolved. The CDR3 is 13 residues long. V was pared by 5 bases and J by 6 bases, with 8 bases between. Germline loops: CDR1 MDHEN, CDR2 SYDVKM. The chain's CDR3 is CASSPAGNSPLHF. In DNA form, the CDR3 reads TGTGCCAGCAGTCCCGCCGGTAATTCACCCCTCCACTTT.